The 10 T cell receptor beta chains presented below share a single source sample, sequenced in a study of shared clonotypes between healthy human individuals (TCRdb year 2020). CD8 naive samples consisted of CD45RO-negative cells that were positively selected for CCR7, yielding a CD45RA+CCR7+ population without TemRA cells. Library prep was done by the immunoSEQ multiplex PCR assay. TCRdb mirrors the immuneACCESS table, restricted to in-frame sequences. Some clones are absent from its copies; in checked studies, under half trace to an unresolved V gene, and the reason for the others is unknown. Across this sample there are over 2,000,000 clones, with approximately 92% seen only once. Roughly 1.7% of the sample is taken by the ten largest. Sequencing was done on a sample of naive CD8+ T cells from PBMCs. The cell subset or site tag for this specimen amounts to: CD45RA+CCR7+. The receptors shown here come from a man aged 18-30 years in good health. Some clones in this sample may be carry-over from other donors' samples.

The chain uses TRBV7-9 and TRBJ2-5; 8 bases fit TRBD2. V was clipped by 5 bases and J by 7 bases; unmatched bases: 15. In germline, CDR1 is SEHNR, CDR2 FQNEAQ (reference sequence). The CDR3 has 16 residues. CDR3 loop: CASSTREGAAGGTQYF. CDR3 nucleotide sequence: TGTGCCAGCAGCACCCGAGAAGGCGCTGCGGGGGGGACCCAGTACTTC.

The V gene is TRBV1, the J gene TRBJ2-4. TRBV1 is deemed a pseudogene. The CDR3 loop spans 13 amino acids. The CDR3 coding sequence is TGCACCAGCAGCCGTGGCCGGGGCCACATTCAGTACTTC. This gives the protein CTSSRGRGHIQYF.

The chain combines TRBV9 with TRBJ1-5; 9 bases fit TRBD1. Per the germline V gene, CDR1 is SGDLS and CDR2 is YYNGEE. Germline trimming cut 3 bases from V and 5 bases from J; bases unmatched to any gene: 6. This CDR3 contains 15 residues. DNA of the CDR3: TGTGCCAGCAGCGCCTCCGGGACAGGGCATCAGCCCCAGCATTTT. It codes for CASSASGTGHQPQHF.

This chain connects TRBV7-8 to TRBJ1-2, with D unclear. The V and J ends lost 1 base and 4 bases respectively, with 10 bases between them. This CDR3 region has 14 residues. Germline V gene data show CDR1 as SGHVS and CDR2 as FQNEAQ. The CDR3 nucleotides read TGTGCCAGCAGCTTAGGGGAGAGGAGCTATGGCTACACCTTC. Translating gives CASSLGERSYGYTF.

In its sample, this clone was seen once. V usage is TRBV6-1 and J usage is TRBJ2-1; 8 nucleotides line up with TRBD1. Germline V gene lookup returns CDR1 MNHNS and CDR2 SASEGT. This CDR3 region has 14 residues. V gave up 8 bases and J gave up 8 bases; unmatched junction bases: 11. In DNA form, the CDR3 reads TGTGCCAGCTTCAACCGGGACAGGCCTGATGAGCAGTTCTTC. Translated: CASFNRDRPDEQFF.

As regards this clone: Other DNA variants within this sample encode the same CDR3. The chain has TRBV4-1 and TRBJ2-3, with no clear D. Deletions cut 4 bases from V and 0 bases from J, with 5 bases between. The germline V gene encodes CDR1 MGHRA and CDR2 YSYEKL. The CDR3 length is 13 residues. CDR3 sequence (DNA): TGCGCCAGCAGCCCGGACAGCACAGATACGCAGTATTTT. This codes for CASSPDSTDTQYF.

CDR3 DNA sequence: TGCGCCAGCAGCGGGGGACTAAACGAGCAGTACTTC. This sequence encodes CASSGGLNEQYF. This chain uses TRBV5-1 with TRBJ2-7, with 7 bases identical to TRBD2. Trimming took 4 bases from V and 5 from J; bases not matched to a gene: 3. The CDR3 is 12 amino acids. Per germline, CDR1 SGHRS and CDR2 YFSETQ.

J is TRBJ2-7 and V is TRBV10-2, with D perhaps TRBD1 or TRBD2 (5 bases each). Germline values: CDR1 WSHSY, CDR2 SAAADI. Trimming left V 2 bases short and J 2 bases short, with 13 bases between. This CDR3 is 15 amino acids long. This CDR3 reads CASSEGGYGPYEQYF. The DNA of the CDR3 is TGCGCCAGCAGTGAGGGGGGATATGGTCCCTACGAGCAGTACTTC.

This chain connects TRBV5-1 to TRBJ2-1, with 10 bases identical to TRBD1. The V gene's germline CDR1 is SGHRS and CDR2 YFSETQ. V lost 4 bases and J lost 4; bases outside the gene matches: 8. The CDR3 sequence is 16 residues long. CDR3 DNA: TGCGCCAGCAGCCAGTTAGGGACAGGGGCTTACAATGAGCAGTTCTTC. It encodes CASSQLGTGAYNEQFF. Full variable domain (missing parts from reference TRBV5-1 and TRBJ2-1): KAGVTQTPRYLIKTRGQQVTLSCSPISGHRSVSWYQQTPGQGLQFLFEYFSETQRNKGNFPGRFSGRQFSNSRSEMNVSTLELGDSALYLCASSQLGTGAYNEQFFGPGTRLTVL.

Turning to this clone: Other DNA sequences in the sample encode the same CDR3. This chain links TRBV9 with TRBJ2-7; 7 bases are shared with TRBD1. Germline V gene sequence: CDR1 SGDLS, CDR2 YYNGEE. The CDR3 covers 13 residues. The trim removed 3 bases at V and 3 bases at J, leaving 3 bases unmatched. The CDR3 spells CASSAGTDYEQYF. The CDR3 coding sequence is TGTGCCAGCAGCGCCGGGACAGACTACGAGCAGTACTTC.